This T cell receptor beta chain was captured in a study of T cell responses to AZD1222 COVID-19 vaccine. The table came from immunoSEQ multiplex PCR; TCRdb's copy has only in-frame clones and leaves some out. The data contain roughly 65,000 clones, about 90% of them singletons. This receptor was identified in an adult in good health. The sample was peripheral blood, taken on day 0 of AZD1222 vaccination.

The CDR3 is CASSKGQREGYEQYF. As DNA, the CDR3 is TGTGCCAGCAGCAAAGGACAGCGGGAGGGCTACGAGCAGTACTTC. The V call is TRBV21-1, the J call TRBJ2-7; the table names TRBD2, a call not compared with the DNA. TRBV21-1 is listed as a pseudogene. The CDR3 has 15 amino acids.